The clone carrying this T cell receptor beta chain was counted only a few times. A single record per CDR3 protein comes from TCRdb applying MiXCR to the 5' RACE reads. Here the sample spans around 300,000 distinct CDR3 sequences, more than 13% being singletons. The data were taken from a study of T-cell memory formation after mild COVID-19. This CDR3 comprises 13 residues. Trimming cost V 0 bases and J 4 bases, with 9 bases left between them. Germline V CDR1 and CDR2: DFQATT, SNEGSKA (reference sequence). This chain uses TRBV20-1 with TRBJ1-2; possible D gene TRBD1, 6 bases. The source is a man in his late teens or twenties who had mild COVID-19 (a few samples of this study predate the infection). Cell type and time point are not known. Material for sequencing was PBMCs or a T cell subset sorted from them (not recorded which). The CDR3 DNA reads as TGCAGTGCTAGAGATTACAGGGTCTATGGCTACACCTTC. Amino acids: CSARDYRVYGYTF.